The 23 T cell receptor beta chains below all came from one sample that was sequenced in a study of blood T cells in healthy people across ages. The authors ran a second PCR of about 6 to 11 cycles using a sample-barcoded 5' primer and a J-beta primer mix. From the 5' RACE reads, TCRdb called clonotypes with MiXCR, one entry per CDR3 protein. The repertoire includes around 800,000 distinct CDR3 sequences, 35% to 60% of them detected once, and approximately 18% sits in the top ten. Material: blood. These receptors all come from an elderly man in good health.

This chain uses TRBV6-1 with TRBJ2-5; the D gene is possibly TRBD2 (5 bases). The CDR3 has 13 residues. Germline CDR1 MNHNS, CDR2 SASEGT. V was shortened by 1 base and J by 11 bases, with 14 bases between the two germline ends. CDR3 DNA sequence: TGTGCCAGCAGTGAAGTGAAGGGAAGGGAGCAGTACTTC. This encodes CASSEVKGREQYF.

This clonotype came up a few times. The chain has TRBV12-3 or TRBV12-4 and TRBJ2-5, with 9 bases matching TRBD1. The end of the DNA is better explained by TRBJ2-7, so the J call may be wrong. The CDR3 covers 14 residues. CDR3 nucleotide sequence: TGTGCCAGCAGTTACCAGGGACAGGGCTACGAGCAGTACTTC. This translates into CASSYQGQGYEQYF.

This clonotype showed up just a few times. The chain combines TRBV20-1 with TRBJ1-6, with D hard to call. With 0 bases removed from V and 7 bases from J, the gap between germline ends came to 7 bases. CDR1 is DFQATT, CDR2 SNEGSKA, per germline (reference sequence). CDR3 length: 13 amino acids. CDR3 protein: CSAREGSNSPLHF. CDR3 DNA sequence: TGCAGTGCTAGAGAAGGGAGCAATTCACCCCTCCACTTT.

This clonotype has only a few counts. This chain connects TRBV2 to TRBJ1-6; TRBD1 agrees at 10 bases. V trimming: 7 bases; J trimming: 11 bases; junction bases outside the gene matches: 8. This CDR3 spans 14 amino acids. From germline, CDR1 is SNHLY and CDR2 FYNNEI. The CDR3 region has the DNA TGTGCCAGCACTACGGACAGGGGGATGCCACCCCTCCACTTT. It specifies CASTTDRGMPPLHF.

The chain couples TRBV7-2 to TRBJ2-3; D is possibly TRBD1 or TRBD2 (5 bases each). In germline, CDR1 is SGHTA, CDR2 FQGNSA. V lost 1 base and J lost 2, with 16 bases in between. The CDR3 length is 17 residues. In DNA, the CDR3 is TGTGCCAGCAGCTTAGGGGGTGGGGACGGGTCCACAGATACGCAGTATTTT. Translated, it gives CASSLGGGDGSTDTQYF.

The genes are TRBV5-1 and TRBJ2-7, with 9 bases aligning to TRBD1. The ends lost 4 bases at V and 5 bases at J; junction bases unmatched: 7. The CDR3 length is 14 residues. The germline gives CDR1 SGHRS, CDR2 YFSETQ. The CDR3 DNA reads as TGCGCCAGCAGCATCCGGGACAGGGCCCACGAGCAGTACTTC. This encodes CASSIRDRAHEQYF.

The rearrangement links TRBV10-3 to TRBJ1-1, with unresolved D. The CDR3 has 13 amino acids. The germline V gene has CDR1 ENHRY and CDR2 SYGVKD. V gave up 8 bases and J gave up 0 bases, with 10 bases separating them. CDR3 sequence (DNA): TGTGCCATCGAACATAGCATGAACACTGAAGCTTTCTTT. Encoded protein: CAIEHSMNTEAFF.

This clonotype has a count of ten or more. The V and J genes are TRBV20-1 and TRBJ1-1, with TRBD1 as a possible D gene (5 bases). Per the germline V gene, CDR1 is DFQATT and CDR2 is SNEGSKA (reference sequence). V dropped 0 bases and J dropped 4 bases, with 12 bases sitting between them. The CDR3 sequence is 14 residues long. The chain's CDR3 is CSARDGQGGTEAFF. CDR3 DNA: TGCAGTGCTAGAGATGGGCAGGGCGGCACTGAAGCTTTCTTT.

This chain joins TRBV27 and TRBJ2-5; the match to TRBD1 covers 7 bases. V gave up 6 bases and J gave up 5 bases; unmatched junction bases: 6. From germline, CDR1 is MNHEY and CDR2 SMNVEV (reference sequence). This CDR3 spans 13 amino acids. The CDR3 sequence is CASRSTGMETQYF. CDR3 in DNA: TGTGCCAGCAGATCGACAGGGATGGAGACCCAGTACTTC.

The CDR3 sequence is CASSQGVGTGNTEAFF. The CDR3 coding sequence is TGCGCCAGCAGCCAAGGAGTCGGCACTGGGAACACTGAAGCTTTCTTT. The gene calls are TRBV4-1 and TRBJ1-1; D unclear. V was shortened by 1 base and J by 1 base, with 13 bases between the two germline ends. This CDR3 is 16 amino acids long. CDR1 and CDR2 (germline): MGHRA, YSYEKL.

As to this clonotype: One end of the junction does not line up with germline, which may come from a read error. The chain uses TRBV7-9 and TRBJ2-3; D is perhaps TRBD2 (6 bases). Germline CDR1 is SEHNR and CDR2 is FQNEAQ (reference sequence). There are 13 residues in the CDR3. DNA of the CDR3: TGTGCCAGCAGCGTAGCGGACGGGGATACGCAGTATTTT. Protein product: CASSVADGDTQYF.

The gene calls are TRBV5-1 and TRBJ2-4; TRBD2 aligns across 8 bases. Germline V lookup: CDR1 SGHRS, CDR2 YFSETQ. Trimming took 4 bases from V and 6 from J; bases not matched to a gene: 9. CDR3 length equals 15 residues. The CDR3 spells CASSPDSGGVNIQYF. The CDR3 nucleotides read TGCGCCAGCAGCCCGGACAGCGGGGGTGTAAACATTCAGTACTTC.

The chain uses TRBV29-1 and TRBJ2-4; D gene uncertain. The CDR3 runs to 13 residues. V was cut by 0 bases and J by 9 bases, with 12 bases left in between. The germline V gene encodes CDR1 SQVTM and CDR2 ANQGSEA. CDR3 loop: CSVEEPAPGIQYF. CDR3 nucleotides: TGCAGCGTTGAAGAGCCGGCACCGGGCATTCAGTACTTC.

The rearrangement uses TRBV20-1 and TRBJ2-1; 12 bases agree with TRBD2. Germline CDR1 and CDR2: DFQATT and SNEGSKA (reference sequence). The CDR3 spans 15 residues. Trimming took 5 bases from V and 5 from J; bases not matched to a gene: 7. The DNA of the CDR3 is TGCAGTGCTTCAACCCTAGCGGGAGGGAACAATGAGCAGTTCTTC. This encodes CSASTLAGGNNEQFF.

This clonotype has at least ten counts. This sequence joins TRBV2 and TRBJ2-1; 14 bases agree with TRBD2. From germline, CDR1 is SNHLY and CDR2 FYNNEI. This CDR3 is 17 amino acids long. V was clipped by 5 bases and J by 8 bases; unmatched bases: 11. CDR3 sequence: CASSPLRLAGGTDEQFF. In DNA form, the CDR3 reads TGTGCCAGCAGTCCGCTAAGACTAGCGGGAGGGACGGATGAGCAGTTCTTC.

This clonotype was detected only a few times. V usage is TRBV7-3 and J usage is TRBJ2-3, with D perhaps TRBD1 or TRBD2 (5 bases each). CDR3 size: 16 residues. V was cut by 3 bases and J by 4 bases, with 17 bases left in between. Germline-derived CDR1 and CDR2 are SGHTA and FQGTGA. The CDR3 is CASSLRRDHQPDTQYF. The CDR3 coding sequence is TGTGCCAGCAGCTTGCGTAGGGACCACCAACCAGATACGCAGTATTTT.

The J gene is TRBJ2-6, the V gene TRBV28, with D perhaps TRBD2 (6 bases). The CDR3 covers 15 residues. The V gene lost 3 bases and the J gene lost 2 bases, with 8 bases spanning the gap. Germline V CDR1 and CDR2: MDHEN, SYDVKM. CDR3 bases: TGTGCCAGCAGTTTCGGAGGGCCTGGGGCCAACGTCCTGACTTTC. Its protein product is CASSFGGPGANVLTF.

This clonotype was observed once. V gene TRBV7-3 combines with J gene TRBJ2-3; the D gene is possibly TRBD2 (5 bases). Deletions cut 5 bases from V and 4 bases from J, with 19 bases between. CDR3 length: 16 residues. Germline-derived CDR1 and CDR2 are SGHTA and FQGTGA. DNA for the CDR3: TGTGCCAGCAGCAGTACTAGTAGGCCCCCCTCAGATACGCAGTATTTT. Amino acids: CASSSTSRPPSDTQYF.

With respect to this clonotype: A junction boundary mismatches the germline segment, possibly from a read error. The chain employs TRBV7-7 and TRBJ2-1, with TRBD2 as a possible D gene (5 bases). This CDR3 region has 13 residues. Per the germline V gene, CDR1 is SSHAT and CDR2 is FNYEAQ (reference sequence). The DNA for the CDR3 is TGTGCTAGCAGCTTAGGCCCCGGAGGTGAGCAGTTCTTC. This codes for CASSLGPGGEQFF.

The J gene is TRBJ1-2, the V gene TRBV14; D is uncertain. The CDR3 spans 13 residues. Trimming left V 2 bases short and J 4 bases short, with 8 bases between. The germline V gene has CDR1 SGHDN and CDR2 FVKESK. The CDR3 nucleotides are TGTGCCAGCAGCCAATGGAGCAGCTATGGCTACACCTTC. Residues: CASSQWSSYGYTF. Together with reference TRBV14 and TRBJ1-2, the CDR3 gives the full variable domain: EAGVTQFPSHSVIEKGQTVTLRCDPISGHDNLYWYRRVMGKEIKFLLHFVKESKQDESGMPNNRFLAERTGGTYSTLKVQPAELEDSGVYFCASSQWSSYGYTFGSGTRLTVV.

The table lists this clonotype with many counts. This chain links TRBV5-1 with TRBJ2-1, with D maybe TRBD2 (6 bases). The V gene lost 4 bases and the J gene lost 0 bases, with 20 bases spanning the gap. The CDR3 runs 18 residues. CDR1 is SGHRS, CDR2 YFSETQ, per germline. The CDR3, as DNA: TGCGCCAGCAGCAGGGGCCCCAGCGGGCTAAGCTCCTACAATGAGCAGTTCTTC. Its protein is CASSRGPSGLSSYNEQFF.

The table lists this clonotype with a few counts. The chain is built from TRBV19 and TRBJ1-6; D gene unclear. Germline CDR1 and CDR2: LNHDA and SQIVND (reference sequence). The CDR3 covers 15 residues. V lost 5 bases to trimming and J lost 6 bases, with 14 bases between them. CDR3 in DNA: TGTGCCAGTAGTGTTGACCGCCGCCCTAATTCACCCCTCCACTTT. It encodes CASSVDRRPNSPLHF.

V usage is TRBV7-8 and J usage is TRBJ2-3, with 8 bases identical to TRBD2. The V gene's germline CDR1 is SGHVS and CDR2 FQNEAQ. The CDR3 has 15 residues. V lost 5 bases to trimming and J lost 4 bases; unmatched junction nucleotides: 8. The CDR3 protein is CASSPQRGPSDTQYF. As DNA, the CDR3 is TGTGCCAGCAGCCCCCAGCGGGGGCCCTCAGATACGCAGTATTTT.